The sequence of this TCR beta chain was determined in a study of OX40 agonist ivuxolimab in advanced cancers. A note on the overall study: Ivuxolimab was a fully human IgG2 agonistic monoclonal antibody targeting the costimulatory receptor OX40 (CD134). Of the approximately 54 patients in dose escalation, about 19 had hepatocellular carcinoma, about 15 had melanoma, 9 had renal cell carcinoma and 9 had head and neck cancer. The monotherapy dose-escalation portion (N of about 50 patients) of the phase I ivuxolimab trial is reported in the paper. Peripheral TCRbeta sequencing was intended to test whether TCR sequence diversity was altered and clonal T-cell expansion was caused by ivuxolimab. Partial responses occurred in three dose-escalation patients, of whom one had hepatocellular carcinoma and two had cutaneous melanoma. The dose-escalation cohort was 82.7% male with a mean age of about 54 years, ranging from roughly 20 to 80. Prior anti-PD-1, anti-PD-L1 or anti-CTLA-4 therapy was permitted, and approximately 39% of dose-escalation patients had received checkpoint inhibitors. Intravenous ivuxolimab was administered to patients every 2 weeks at six dose levels: 0.01, 0.1, 0.3, 1.5, 3 and 10 mg/kg. Beyond this particular receptor, the publication reports: At doses of 0.1 to 3.0 mg/kg, clonal expansion of both CD4+ and CD8+ blood T cells was observed from baseline to week 6. The antigen specificity of the clonally expanded peripheral T cells was not determined. Low levels of normalized T-cell clonal expansion were also seen in some nonresponding patients. After ivuxolimab, expanded clones were on average more numerous among CD8+ T cells than among CD4+ T cells. In the 0.1-3.0 mg/kg groups, partial responders had among the lowest normalized peripheral clonal expansion, particularly in CD8+ T cells.

To sequence the TCRbeta CDR3 region, genomic DNA was isolated from the sorted cells. TCRbeta CDR3 regions were sequenced using the immunoSEQ Assay. TCRdb re-hosts the immuneACCESS table, in-frame sequences only. Its copies lack some clones; in the studies checked, an unresolved V gene accounts for under half of them, and the cause for the rest is not known. This sample has around 67,000 clones in its table, and 70% to 90% of those were observed once. The ten largest clones represent approximately 1.3% of the sample. As concerns this clone: Its antigen is still unknown. No qualities accompany the bases; no much larger clone lies one base away.

As encoded in the germline V gene, CDR1 is MDHEN while CDR2 is SYDVKM. CDR3 length: 15 amino acids, cysteine to phenylalanine. Only the CDR3 DNA stays, 45 bases, in frame from base 1. Patients with autoimmune disease history or receiving systemic immunosuppression were excluded from the trial. Peripheral blood for TCR sequencing was collected from all dose cohorts at baseline, on cycle 4 day 1, and on cycle 7 day 1. Samples were obtained from an open-label, multicenter, first-in-human phase I dose-escalation trial of ivuxolimab. The trial enrolled adults with locally advanced or metastatic head and neck squamous cell, hepatocellular, melanoma or renal cell carcinoma. Before TCR sequencing, CD4+ T cells and CD8+ T cells were sorted from peripheral blood as separate populations.

The sequences come from CD4+ or CD8+ T cells sorted from blood, collected in a trial of the OX40 agonist ivuxolimab. The source of this sequence is an adult with an advanced solid tumor such as melanoma, head and neck, liver or kidney cancer. In this chain, TRBV28 is recombined with TRBJ2-5, with the D gene uncertain. The assigned J gene may be wrong: the sequence end matches TRBJ2-7 better. CDR3 sequence: CASRSGPLAPYEQYF. The DNA sequence is TGTGCCAGCAGATCCGGCCCCTTAGCCCCCTACGAGCAGTACTTC.